This TCR beta chain was identified in a study of graft-versus-host responses after intestinal transplantation. Study-level background: Anti-thymocyte globulin induction was given to all recipients, followed by tacrolimus and steroids for three to four years.

Germline V lookup: CDR1 SQVTM, CDR2 ANQGSEA. This CDR3 is 13 amino acids long. The repertoire was sequenced with immunoSEQ multiplex PCR; TCRdb's copy has only in-frame clones and lacks some. The sample yields 45,000 to 55,000 clones, 85% to 95% seen once. Regarding this clone: The germline gene is not matched at one end of the junction; a read error may be the cause. The sample contains more than one DNA sequence encoding this CDR3.

The sequencing used PBMCs, collected about 120 weeks after a first intestinal transplant, on the day of a second. The chain combines TRBV29-1 with TRBJ1-1; 9 positions agree with TRBD1. The receptor was derived from a human patient who received an intestinal transplant, so some T cells may come from the graft donor. In nucleotides, the CDR3 is TGCAGCGCACCCGACAGGGGGAACACCGAAGCTTTCTTT. It encodes CSAPDRGNTEAFF.